The present entry profiles one TCR beta chain with its context. Its antigen remains unidentified. While CD8+ and CD4+ T cells were isolated negatively, TEMRA cells were enriched by FACS. The ends lost 4 bases at V and 7 bases at J; junction bases unmatched: 10. The CDR3 is 16 amino acids. Germline V gene lookup returns CDR1 MNHEY and CDR2 SVGEGT. This sample was taken from a study of CD8 T cells in Susac syndrome. Findings and caveats of the study: As the study acknowledged, the number of individuals who were part of its TCR sequencing and HLA analysis was relatively small.

After extraction with the RNeasy kit, roughly 0.45 to 1 ug of the RNA was reverse transcribed using random hexamers. Amplification of TCR beta CDR3 across 54 Vbeta and 13 Jbeta was performed with immunoSEQ multiplex PCR. TCRdb analysed the immunoSEQ multiplex PCR reads with MiXCR anew, one entry per CDR3 protein. The table records around 270,000 distinct CDR3 sequences, about 89% of them present only once. The sequencing sample was made of CD8+ T cells from PBMCs. V usage is TRBV6-2 or TRBV6-3 and J usage is TRBJ2-1; 10 nucleotides line up with TRBD2. This TCR derives from a human donor with multiple sclerosis. In DNA, the CDR3 is TGTGCCAGCAGTTCAGAAGCGGGGGGGCCTTATAATGAGCAGTTCTTC. Protein: CASSSEAGGPYNEQFF.